The 32 T cell receptor beta chains given below trace back to one sample, sequenced in a study of graft-versus-host responses after intestinal transplantation. The antigens these receptors bind are not known. Measured with immunoSEQ multiplex PCR; TCRdb has only the in-frame clones, and not every one. This sample has around 99,000 clones, with roughly 91% found just once. The material sequenced was unstimulated CD8+ T cells sorted from spleen or lymph node cells, taken before intestinal transplant. The receptors were sampled from a human donor who received an intestinal transplant.

This chain connects TRBV4-3 to TRBJ2-1; D uncertain. CDR3 size: 14 residues. Looked up from germline, CDR1 is LGHNA and CDR2 is YSLEER. V was shortened by 0 bases and J by 5 bases, with 8 bases between the two germline ends. CDR3 in amino acids: CASSQDPSNNEQFF. CDR3 sequence (DNA): TGCGCCAGCAGCCAAGATCCGAGTAACAATGAGCAGTTCTTC.

The chain is built from TRBV19 and TRBJ2-7; D is possibly TRBD1 (6 bases). The CDR3 has 14 residues. The V end lost 5 bases, the J end lost 4 bases, and 15 bases lay between the germline ends. Germline loops: CDR1 LNHDA, CDR2 SQIVND (reference sequence). Here the CDR3 DNA reads TGTGCCAGTAGTGATCAGGGGCCCGCATACGAGCAGTACTTC. It specifies CASSDQGPAYEQYF.

The V gene is TRBV9, the J gene TRBJ1-2, with D maybe TRBD1 (5 bases). V was pared by 5 bases and J by 5 bases, with 16 bases between. CDR3 length equals 14 residues. Germline CDR1 reads SGDLS; CDR2 reads YYNGEE. This CDR3 reads CASREIMTAYGYTF. In nucleotides, the CDR3 is TGTGCCAGCAGGGAAATAATGACAGCGTATGGCTACACCTTC.

This clone was recorded only once. The chain is built from TRBV5-4 and TRBJ1-3; possible D gene TRBD1, 5 bases. Germline assignment: CDR1 SGHNT and CDR2 YYREEE (reference sequence). Trimming left V 0 bases short and J 7 bases short, with 11 bases between. The CDR3 has 14 amino acids. The CDR3 loop is CASSLGGLGNTIYF. The CDR3 DNA is TGTGCCAGCAGCTTGGGGGGACTAGGGAACACCATATATTTT.

V is TRBV4-1 and J is TRBJ1-1; 7 bases align to TRBD1. Trimming at V came to 0 bases and at J to 5 bases, leaving 0 bases not matched to a gene. This CDR3 has 13 amino acids. Germline V gives CDR1 MGHRA, CDR2 YSYEKL. CDR3 coding DNA: TGCGCCAGCAGCCAAGAACAGGGGACTGAAGCTTTCTTT. Protein: CASSQEQGTEAFF.

The gene calls are TRBV27 and TRBJ2-1, with 9 bases matching TRBD2. This CDR3 region has 16 residues. The V gene end was trimmed by 0 bases and the J gene end by 8 bases; junction bases not matched to a gene: 8. Germline CDR1 MNHEY, CDR2 SMNVEV (reference sequence). This CDR3 reads CASSLSVAGGHDEQFF. The CDR3 DNA is TGTGCCAGCAGTTTATCTGTGGCGGGGGGGCATGATGAGCAGTTCTTC.

The V and J genes are TRBV10-3 and TRBJ2-3; TRBD1 is a possible D gene (6 bases). CDR3 length: 14 amino acids. Trimming took 6 bases from V and 0 from J, leaving 10 bases between them. Germline loops: CDR1 ENHRY, CDR2 SYGVKD. The CDR3 spells CAIRTGESTDTQYF. The CDR3 coding sequence is TGTGCCATCAGGACAGGCGAGAGCACAGATACGCAGTATTTT.

The genes are TRBV4-3 and TRBJ2-7; 7 nucleotides align to TRBD1. The CDR3 contains 18 residues. Trimming cost V 0 bases and J 0 bases; bases outside gene matches: 11. Looked up from germline, CDR1 is LGHNA and CDR2 is YSLEER. CDR3 DNA: TGCGCCAGCAGCCAAGATCTTGCTGGACAGGACCTCTCCTACGAGCAGTACTTC. Encoded protein: CASSQDLAGQDLSYEQYF.

The J gene is TRBJ1-6, the V gene TRBV15; D unresolved. Trimming removed 0 bases from V and 10 bases from J, with 4 bases in between. CDR1 is LNHNV, CDR2 YYDKDF, per germline (reference sequence). This CDR3 contains 12 residues. The CDR3 here is CATSREQSPLHF. The CDR3 DNA reads as TGTGCCACCAGCAGAGAACAATCACCCCTCCACTTT.

This clone was observed a single time. The rearrangement joins TRBV5-1 to TRBJ1-2; 9 nucleotides align to TRBD1. Germline V CDR1 and CDR2: SGHRS, YFSETQ. Trimming removed 4 bases from V and 6 bases from J; junction bases left unmatched: 7. The CDR3 spans 14 residues. CDR3 residues: CASSGRQGGDGYTF. For the CDR3, the DNA is TGCGCCAGCAGCGGAAGACAGGGGGGGGATGGCTACACCTTC.

V is TRBV19 and J is TRBJ2-7; tentatively, D is TRBD2 (6 bases). Deletions cut 4 bases from V and 0 bases from J, with 7 bases between. CDR3 length equals 13 residues. The germline gives CDR1 LNHDA, CDR2 SQIVND (reference sequence). Here the CDR3 DNA reads TGTGCCAGTAGTAGGCGGGACTCCTACGAGCAGTACTTC. Encoded protein: CASSRRDSYEQYF.

V is TRBV27 and J is TRBJ1-2; a possible D gene is TRBD1 (5 bases). Per germline, CDR1 MNHEY and CDR2 SMNVEV (reference sequence). This CDR3 spans 17 amino acids. Trimming left V 2 bases short and J 5 bases short, with 21 bases between. CDR3 loop: CASSLVGQGKNYYGYTF. The DNA of the CDR3 is TGTGCCAGCAGTTTAGTCGGGCAGGGCAAGAACTATTATGGCTACACCTTC.

The chain has TRBV7-2 and TRBJ2-3; TRBD1 agrees at 11 bases. V shed 5 bases, J shed 6 bases, and the junction held 7 bases outside the gene matches. The CDR3 has 15 residues. The germline CDR1 and CDR2 sequences are SGHTA and FQGNSA. The CDR3 reads CASSIGQGAWDTQYF. The CDR3 DNA is TGTGCCAGCAGCATTGGACAGGGGGCTTGGGATACGCAGTATTTT.

V usage is TRBV10-2 and J usage is TRBJ2-4; D is perhaps TRBD2 (6 bases). The CDR3 totals 15 residues. V was shortened by 6 bases and J by 0 bases, with 12 bases between the two germline ends. The germline CDR1 and CDR2 sequences are WSHSY and SAAADI. This chain's CDR3 is CASRGGPLAKNIQYF. CDR3 coding DNA: TGCGCCAGCAGGGGGGGACCGCTAGCCAAAAACATTCAGTACTTC.

This chain connects TRBV27 to TRBJ2-1; 9 nucleotides line up with TRBD1. The CDR3 extends over 14 amino acids. J gave up 4 bases and V 3 bases, and 1 base lay outside the gene matches. Germline CDR1 reads MNHEY; CDR2 reads SMNVEV (reference sequence). The CDR3 sequence: CASSLGQGYNEQFF. The CDR3, as DNA: TGTGCCAGCAGTTTGGGACAGGGATACAATGAGCAGTTCTTC.

This clone was picked up a small number of times. V is TRBV4-1 and J is TRBJ2-7; D is perhaps TRBD1 (6 bases). Trimming pared 1 base from V and 5 bases from J, leaving 12 bases between. Germline V gives CDR1 MGHRA, CDR2 YSYEKL. The CDR3 contains 14 residues. Here the CDR3 DNA reads TGCGCCAGCAGCCAAGGTGGGACAAAAGACGAGCAGTACTTC. Translation: CASSQGGTKDEQYF.

The V call is TRBV7-9, the J call TRBJ1-4, with 11 bases that match TRBD1. V shed 5 bases and J 3 bases; nucleotides not matched to a gene: 8. The CDR3 has 17 amino acids. CDR1 and CDR2 from the germline V gene are SEHNR and FQNEAQ (reference sequence). The chain's CDR3 is CASSPWTGGIANEKLFF. The DNA of the CDR3 is TGTGCCAGCAGCCCGTGGACAGGGGGCATAGCTAATGAAAAACTGTTTTTT.

The sample holds one count of this clone. This chain joins TRBV7-9 and TRBJ2-2, with D unclear. Deletions cut 6 bases from V and 5 bases from J, with 4 bases between. Germline loops: CDR1 SEHNR, CDR2 FQNEAQ (reference sequence). This CDR3 has 11 amino acids. The CDR3 sequence is CASSATGELFF. For the CDR3, the DNA is TGTGCCAGCAGTGCGACCGGGGAGCTGTTTTTT.

CDR3 region: CASSQQGSYEQYF. DNA of the CDR3: TGTGCCAGCAGCCAACAGGGGAGCTACGAGCAGTACTTC. This chain uses TRBV7-9 with TRBJ2-7; 7 nucleotides match TRBD1. In germline, CDR1 is SEHNR, CDR2 FQNEAQ (reference sequence). V lost 5 bases and J lost 3; bases outside the gene matches: 4. The CDR3 spans 13 residues.

The chain recombines TRBV5-1 with TRBJ1-4; a possible D gene is TRBD1 (6 bases). Trimming took off 4 bases at V and 7 bases at J, with 17 bases between the two ends. CDR1 is SGHRS, CDR2 YFSETQ, per germline. This CDR3 has 15 residues. The CDR3 is CASSPSGTPLEKLFF. The CDR3 bases are TGCGCCAGCAGCCCTTCCGGGACACCCCTTGAAAAACTGTTTTTT.

The chain is built from TRBV6-5 and TRBJ2-2; possible D gene TRBD1, 5 bases. The CDR3 is 15 amino acids. Trimming removed 2 bases at V and 5 bases at J, with 12 bases between. Germline CDR1 reads MNHEY; CDR2 reads SVGAGI. Here the CDR3 DNA reads TGTGCCAGCAGTTACGGGCAGGGTCAAACCGGGGAGCTGTTTTTT. It encodes CASSYGQGQTGELFF.

The table lists this clone with a count of one. J is TRBJ2-7 and V is TRBV27; tentative D call: TRBD2 (5 bases). This CDR3 is 14 amino acids long. V lost 6 bases and J 5 bases, leaving 17 bases between the germline ends. Per germline, CDR1 MNHEY and CDR2 SMNVEV (reference sequence). CDR3 nucleotide sequence: TGTGCCAGCAGAACTCGGGGTCCCATTGACGAGCAGTACTTC. Its translation: CASRTRGPIDEQYF.

This chain connects TRBV11-3 to TRBJ2-2; 13 positions match TRBD2. Germline assignment: CDR1 SGHNT and CDR2 YENEEA. This CDR3 has 17 amino acids. V was pared by 5 bases and J by 4 bases, with 7 bases of the junction left unmatched. The CDR3 protein is CASSAGTSGVTTGELFF. As DNA, the CDR3 is TGTGCCAGCAGCGCCGGGACTAGCGGGGTTACCACCGGGGAGCTGTTTTTT.

This clone was picked up one time. The rearrangement joins TRBV20-1 to TRBJ2-7, with D perhaps TRBD2 (7 bases). This CDR3 has 11 amino acids. Germline CDR1 and CDR2: DFQATT and SNEGSKA (reference sequence). V dropped 2 bases and J dropped 6 bases, with 8 bases sitting between them. CDR3 sequence: CSARRGGEQYF. DNA for the CDR3: TGCAGTGCTAGAAGGGGGGGCGAGCAGTACTTC.

J is TRBJ2-7 and V is TRBV27, with 9 positions matching TRBD1. Germline V gene sequence: CDR1 MNHEY, CDR2 SMNVEV (reference sequence). The CDR3 extends over 15 amino acids. Unmatched junction bases numbered 10, after V lost 8 bases and J lost 2 bases. CDR3 region: CASRTGALAPYEQYF. The CDR3 region has the DNA TGTGCCAGCCGGACAGGGGCCCTTGCCCCCTACGAGCAGTACTTC.

The J gene is TRBJ2-2, the V gene TRBV9, with 9 bases identical to TRBD1. Germline-derived CDR1 and CDR2 are SGDLS and YYNGEE. The ends lost 3 bases at V and 7 bases at J; junction bases unmatched: 7. CDR3 size: 15 residues. CDR3 DNA sequence: TGTGCCAGCAGCGCCTGGACAGGGGAAGGCGGGGAGCTGTTTTTT. Translated, it gives CASSAWTGEGGELFF.

This chain joins TRBV29-1 and TRBJ1-2, with TRBD1 as a possible D gene (6 bases). The CDR3 length is 13 residues. V dropped 5 bases and J dropped 3 bases, with 13 bases sitting between them. Germline CDR1 SQVTM, CDR2 ANQGSEA. This CDR3 is CSVWAGAHYGYTF. The CDR3 DNA reads as TGCAGCGTTTGGGCAGGGGCCCACTATGGCTACACCTTC.

This clone was seen only once. This chain joins TRBV29-1 and TRBJ2-3; tentatively, D is TRBD1 (6 bases). The CDR3 sequence is 16 residues long. Germline values: CDR1 SQVTM, CDR2 ANQGSEA. V was pared by 2 bases and J by 0 bases, with 15 bases between. CDR3 protein: CSVEKVRDTSTDTQYF. The CDR3 nucleotides are TGCAGCGTTGAAAAAGTTCGGGACACTAGCACAGATACGCAGTATTTT.

This clone was counted a few times. V gene TRBV6-5 combines with J gene TRBJ1-2, with unresolved D. The ends were cut back, 6 bases at V and 2 bases at J, with 13 bases in the middle. Germline CDR1 MNHEY, CDR2 SVGAGI. This CDR3 has 14 residues. The CDR3 DNA sequence: TGTGCCAGCAGGGAGCGGGGTTCGAACTATGGCTACACCTTC. Protein sequence: CASRERGSNYGYTF.

The V and J genes are TRBV7-9 and TRBJ2-7, with unresolved D. The germline gives CDR1 SEHNR, CDR2 FQNEAQ (reference sequence). CDR3 length: 12 residues. V was clipped by 3 bases and J by 6 bases, with 9 bases between them. Here the CDR3 reads CASSFPEIEQYF. As DNA, the CDR3 is TGTGCCAGCAGCTTTCCCGAGATCGAGCAGTACTTC.

CDR3 DNA: TGTGCCAGCAGCTTAGTAGGGACAGGGGGCAAGGATGAGCAGTTCTTC. This codes for CASSLVGTGGKDEQFF. V is TRBV7-9 and J is TRBJ2-1; 12 nucleotides line up with TRBD1. The CDR3 consists of 16 residues. Germline lookup yields CDR1 SEHNR and CDR2 FQNEAQ (reference sequence). The V segment lost 1 base and the J segment 8 bases; nucleotides outside the gene matches: 6.

This clone was found once. The J gene is TRBJ2-6, the V gene TRBV15; D gene ambiguous. The V end was cut by 0 bases, the J end by 1 base, with 7 bases between. Germline loops: CDR1 LNHNV, CDR2 YYDKDF (reference sequence). The CDR3 has 16 residues. CDR3: CATSRDLTSGANVLTF. The CDR3 region has the DNA TGTGCCACCAGCAGAGATCTAACTTCTGGGGCCAACGTCCTGACTTTC.